Below, 18 T cell receptor beta chains from the same sample are listed, as sequenced in a study of T cell responses to AZD1222 COVID-19 vaccine (dated by TCRdb to the early 2020s). The time point label, read with the paper, signifies: about 28 days (+/-7) after the second vaccine dose. Receptor amplification or capture employed the immunoSEQ multiplex PCR assay. TCRdb's version of the immuneACCESS table is confined to in-frame rearrangements and falls short of the full clone set. An unresolved V gene accounts for under half of the shortfall where checked; the remainder is of unknown origin. The sample includes about 150,000 clones, with roughly 90% observed a single time. The top ten clones comprise more than 3% of the sample. The starting material was peripheral blood, obtained 28 days after the second AZD1222 dose. Receptors originate from an adult who received the AZD1222 COVID-19 vaccine.

A single count supports this clone. The chain recombines TRBV5-1 with TRBJ1-2; 8 bases fit TRBD1. J lost 2 bases, V lost 0 bases, and 3 bases had no gene match. CDR3 length: 15 amino acids. Per the germline V gene, CDR1 is SGHRS and CDR2 is YFSETQ. The CDR3 nucleotides are TGCGCCAGCAGCTTGGAACAGGGGGAAAACTATGGCTACACCTTC. Translation gives CASSLEQGENYGYTF.

This clone has a handful of counts. The sample contains more than one DNA sequence encoding this CDR3. The V call is TRBV28, the J call TRBJ1-5, with D uncertain. CDR3 length: 11 amino acids. V lost 3 bases and J 6 bases, leaving 3 bases between the germline ends. The germline CDR1 and CDR2 sequences are MDHEN and SYDVKM. The CDR3 sequence: CASSLGQPQHF. DNA for the CDR3: TGTGCCAGCAGTTTGGGTCAGCCCCAGCATTTT. Complete variable domain (other parts from reference TRBV28 and TRBJ1-5): DVKVTQSSRYLVKRTGEKVFLECVQDMDHENMFWYRQDPGLGLRLIYFSYDVKMKEKGDIPEGYSVSREKKERFSLILESASTNQTSMYLCASSLGQPQHFGDGTRLSIL.

The chain carries TRBV29-1 and TRBJ1-2, with D possibly matching TRBD1 (6 bases). The CDR3 has 13 amino acids. The V end lost 0 bases, the J end lost 4 bases, and 9 bases lay between the germline ends. Germline V gene lookup returns CDR1 SQVTM and CDR2 ANQGSEA. CDR3 amino acids: CSVEDPGAYGYTF. The CDR3 DNA follows: TGCAGCGTTGAAGATCCAGGGGCCTATGGCTACACCTTC. Filled out from reference TRBV29-1 and TRBJ1-2, the complete variable domain reads SAVISQKPSRDICQRGTSLTIQCQVDSQVTMMFWYRQQPGQSLTLIATANQGSEATYESGFVIDKFPISRPNLTFSTLTVSNMSPEDSSIYLCSVEDPGAYGYTFGSGTRLTVV.

The rearrangement joins TRBV20-1 to TRBJ1-6; 9 positions match TRBD1. The CDR3 is made up of 14 amino acids. Germline lookup yields CDR1 DFQATT and CDR2 SNEGSKA (reference sequence). J gave up 7 bases and V 3 bases, and 4 bases lay outside the gene matches. The CDR3 reads CSASLDRGNSPLHF. CDR3 nucleotides: TGCAGTGCTAGTCTCGACAGGGGGAATTCACCCCTCCACTTT.

The chain uses TRBV19 and TRBJ2-1; the D gene is possibly TRBD2 (5 bases). CDR1 and CDR2 from the germline V gene are LNHDA and SQIVND (reference sequence). Trimming left V 5 bases short and J 8 bases short, with 16 bases between. This CDR3 spans 14 amino acids. This CDR3 reads CASSVPPVRDEQFF. Here the CDR3 DNA reads TGTGCCAGTAGTGTCCCCCCCGTGAGGGATGAGCAGTTCTTC.

The chain combines TRBV6-5 with TRBJ2-3; no firm D call. CDR3 length: 14 residues. Germline CDR1 reads MNHEY; CDR2 reads SVGAGI. V was clipped by 0 bases and J by 2 bases, with 6 bases between them. CDR3 sequence reads: CASSYSRSTDTQYF. DNA of the CDR3: TGTGCCAGCAGTTACTCGCGGTCCACAGATACGCAGTATTTT.

The CDR3 nucleotides read TGCGCCAGCAGCCAAGATGTCAGCGGGAGTGTCTCCTACGAGCAGTACTTC. As protein: CASSQDVSGSVSYEQYF. This chain uses TRBV4-3 with TRBJ2-7; 8 bases are shared with TRBD2. The CDR3 runs 17 residues. Trimming cost V 0 bases and J 0 bases; bases outside gene matches: 7. From germline, CDR1 is LGHNA and CDR2 YSLEER.

This chain connects TRBV2 to TRBJ2-2; 8 nucleotides align to TRBD2. The CDR3 sequence is 16 residues long. Germline lookup yields CDR1 SNHLY and CDR2 FYNNEI. V gave up 2 bases and J gave up 6 bases; unmatched junction bases: 8. The CDR3 DNA is TGTGCCAGCAGTGAAACTAGCGGCACCGTCCCCGGGGAGCTGTTTTTT. This codes for CASSETSGTVPGELFF.

The chain recombines TRBV3-1 (or the pseudogene TRBV3-2) with TRBJ2-3; D is unclear. Trimming cost V 4 bases and J 4 bases, with 12 bases left between them. The CDR3 spans 14 residues. Germline V gene data show CDR1 as LGHDT and CDR2 as YNNKEL (reference sequence). The CDR3 DNA is TGTGCCAGCAGCCCCCCGTATAGGCCAGATACGCAGTATTTT. Residues: CASSPPYRPDTQYF.

As DNA, the CDR3 is TGTGCCAGCAGCCCGAGCTACTATGGCTACACCTTC. Translating it yields CASSPSYYGYTF. This chain connects TRBV11-2 to TRBJ1-2, with D hard to call. The V and J ends lost 5 bases and 3 bases respectively, with 7 bases between them. This CDR3 region has 12 residues. Germline V lookup: CDR1 SGHAT, CDR2 FQNNGV.

J is TRBJ1-4 and V is TRBV5-1, with 7 bases that match TRBD1. CDR3 length equals 15 residues. Germline CDR1 reads SGHRS; CDR2 reads YFSETQ. The V and J ends lost 6 bases and 4 bases, in that order; junction bases with no gene match: 9. Written as DNA, the CDR3 is TGCGCCAGCAACCGCGGGACAGCTCTTAATGAAAAACTGTTTTTT. This translates into CASNRGTALNEKLFF.

The rearrangement uses TRBV27 and TRBJ1-2, with D tentatively TRBD1 (5 bases). Germline CDR1 MNHEY, CDR2 SMNVEV (reference sequence). V lost 2 bases to trimming and J lost 7 bases, with 11 bases between them. The CDR3 has 13 residues. Here the CDR3 reads CASSLVRDAGYTF. The CDR3 nucleotides read TGTGCCAGCAGTTTAGTCAGGGACGCTGGCTACACCTTC.

The chain has TRBV11-2 and TRBJ2-2; 15 bases agree with TRBD2. The junction had 2 bases not matched to a gene; V was cut back by 2 bases and J by 1 base. The CDR3 has 18 residues. Germline V gives CDR1 SGHAT, CDR2 FQNNGV. The CDR3 sequence is CASSLWTSGGENTGELFF. The CDR3 coding sequence is TGTGCCAGCAGCTTATGGACTAGCGGGGGGGAGAACACCGGGGAGCTGTTTTTT.

The V and J genes are TRBV5-1 and TRBJ2-2; 11 bases are a match to TRBD2. CDR1 and CDR2 from the germline V gene are SGHRS and YFSETQ. The trim removed 3 bases at V and 2 bases at J, leaving 3 bases unmatched. The CDR3 has 16 residues. Here the CDR3 reads CASSWGLADNTGELFF. CDR3 DNA sequence: TGCGCCAGCAGCTGGGGACTAGCGGACAACACCGGGGAGCTGTTTTTT.

This clone occurred once. CDR3 DNA sequence: TGTGCCAGCAGTCACCCCGGACCTCTCACAGATACGCAGTATTTT. This translates into CASSHPGPLTDTQYF. The chain recombines TRBV25-1 with TRBJ2-3; no definite D call. V was cut by 5 bases and J by 2 bases, with 14 bases left in between. Germline loops: CDR1 MGHDK, CDR2 SYGVNS. CDR3 length: 15 residues.

The chain joins TRBV28 to TRBJ2-7; the D is unclear. CDR3 size: 12 residues. Germline CDR1 MDHEN, CDR2 SYDVKM. V shed 2 bases and J shed 5 bases, with 7 bases lying between them. The CDR3 loop reads CASSLARHEQYF. The CDR3, as DNA: TGTGCCAGCAGTTTAGCTCGTCACGAGCAGTACTTC. The full variable domain, rest sourced from reference TRBV28 and TRBJ2-7, is DVKVTQSSRYLVKRTGEKVFLECVQDMDHENMFWYRQDPGLGLRLIYFSYDVKMKEKGDIPEGYSVSREKKERFSLILESASTNQTSMYLCASSLARHEQYFGPGTRLTVT.

This clone was counted once. The chain uses TRBV4-1 and TRBJ2-2, with 7 positions matching TRBD1. The CDR3 has 16 amino acids. The V gene's germline CDR1 is MGHRA and CDR2 YSYEKL. The V segment lost 0 bases and the J segment 5 bases; nucleotides outside the gene matches: 6. CDR3 region: CASSQDLAGGTGELFF. The DNA for the CDR3 is TGCGCCAGCAGCCAAGATTTGGCAGGGGGAACCGGGGAGCTGTTTTTT.

J is TRBJ2-5 and V is TRBV28; 7 nucleotides line up with TRBD1. The junction had 7 bases not matched to a gene; V was cut back by 4 bases and J by 2 bases. The CDR3 contains 15 residues. Germline V gene lookup returns CDR1 MDHEN and CDR2 SYDVKM. This CDR3 reads CASSSHPDRQETQYF. As DNA, the CDR3 is TGTGCCAGCAGTTCCCACCCGGACAGGCAAGAGACCCAGTACTTC.